The T cell receptor beta chain under discussion was sequenced for a study of T-cell memory formation after mild COVID-19. Study-wide context: TCR clusters mostly belonged to single donors. Study-wide results and caveats: Second-wave clones reaching peak frequency on day 37 lacked confirmed SARS-CoV-2 specificity. A balance of CD4 and CD8 characterized clones contracting day 15 to 85, whereas later expanders leaned CD4+.

Trimming removed 6 bases from V and 5 bases from J, with 13 bases in between. CDR3 size: 12 residues. Germline V CDR1 and CDR2: SQVTM, ANQGSEA. Barcoded TCR alpha and TCR beta cDNA libraries with UMIs came from 5'RACE using constant-segment primers. Using its own MiXCR run on the 5' RACE reads, TCRdb lists one record per CDR3 protein. Of under 650,000 distinct CDR3 sequences listed, over 15% are singletons. On this clonotype: Its target is not known.

V and J are TRBV29-1 and TRBJ2-5, with D unclear. Sequences were obtained from PBMCs or a T cell subset sorted from them (not recorded which). This receptor was obtained from an adult woman who had mild COVID-19 (a few samples of this study predate the infection). Cell type and time point are not known. Here the CDR3 reads CSVADSAETQYF. CDR3 nucleotide sequence: TGCAGCGTCGCAGATAGTGCGGAGACCCAGTACTTC.